This T cell receptor (beta chain) was identified in a study of cytotoxic CD8 clonotypes in ibrutinib-treated CLL. Across the whole study: The subjects consisted of roughly twelve relapsed/refractory and approximately 15 treatment-naive individuals, with some 17 IGHV unmutated. Partial responses totalled roughly 24 and complete responses 2; after median roughly 70 months, approximately 15 remained remitted and around twelve progressed.

This clone was detected once. Its antigen is undetermined. Notes on the study in general: There were differences in sampling times between sustained-remission and progressing patients.

V lost 6 bases, J lost 4 bases, and 18 bases lay in between. Germline-derived CDR1 and CDR2 are SGHVS and FQNEAQ. The CDR3 runs to 15 residues. Using immunoSEQ multiplex PCR, the repertoire was profiled, and TCRdb retains in-frame clones only, with some absent. The table has roughly 23,000 clones, approximately 77% seen once. The chain recombines TRBV7-8 with TRBJ2-5; D possibly matches TRBD1 or TRBD2 (5 bases each). The TCR originated in a human donor with chronic lymphocytic leukemia. The sample in question was PBMCs, obtained before ibrutinib treatment. CDR3 bases: TGTGCCAGCAGTCCTGCTGGTGGGACGCGAGAGACCCAGTACTTC. Protein sequence: CASSPAGGTRETQYF.